This T cell receptor beta chain stems from a study of blood T cell repertoires in COVID-19. Overall study context: Both acute and convalescent COVID-19 samples were obtained from the United States, Italy and Spain. The analysed material was cDNA or gDNA that came from T cells, B-cell-depleted T cells, or PBMCs.

This CDR3 is 15 amino acids long. Germline values: CDR1 SGHTA, CDR2 FQGTGA. Trimming shortened V by 2 bases and J by 0 bases, and 8 bases separated the two germline ends. Per the original data handling: Amplified reference gene primers provided the basis for estimating nucleated cell counts. Only in-frame clones appear in the TCRdb table, and some are missing; sequencing was by immunoSEQ multiplex PCR. V and J calls plus clone size are reproduced from that table; the DNA served to infer D and trimming. Of approximately 28,000 clones detected, around 91% appear once; the ten largest clones hold more than 1.5%.

The clonotype originates from a woman aged 60-75 years with active COVID-19. Specimen: peripheral blood. The chain combines TRBV7-3 with TRBJ2-1, with D possibly matching TRBD1 (5 bases). CDR3 sequence (DNA): TGTGCCAGCAGCTTAGGGCAGGGCTCCTACAATGAGCAGTTCTTC. It yields the protein CASSLGQGSYNEQFF.